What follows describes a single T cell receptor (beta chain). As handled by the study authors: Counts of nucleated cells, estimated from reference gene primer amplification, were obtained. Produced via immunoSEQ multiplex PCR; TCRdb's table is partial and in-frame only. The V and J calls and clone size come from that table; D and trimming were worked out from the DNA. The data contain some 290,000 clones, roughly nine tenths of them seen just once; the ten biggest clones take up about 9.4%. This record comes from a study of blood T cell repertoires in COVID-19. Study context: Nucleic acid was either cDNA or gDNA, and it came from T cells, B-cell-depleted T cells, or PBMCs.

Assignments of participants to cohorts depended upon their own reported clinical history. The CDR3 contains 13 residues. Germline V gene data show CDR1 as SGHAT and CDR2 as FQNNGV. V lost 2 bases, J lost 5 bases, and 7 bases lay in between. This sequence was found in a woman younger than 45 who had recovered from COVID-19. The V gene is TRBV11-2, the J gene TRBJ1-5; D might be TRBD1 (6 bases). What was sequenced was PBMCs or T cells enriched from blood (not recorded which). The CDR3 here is CASSLTGHQPQHF. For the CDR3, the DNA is TGTGCCAGCAGCTTAACAGGGCATCAGCCCCAGCATTTT.